Listed below are T cell receptor beta chains from one sample, sequenced in a study of OX40 agonist ivuxolimab in advanced cancers. TCRdb keeps only in-frame clones here, not all; method: immunoSEQ multiplex PCR. This sample carries about 20,000 clones, more than 75% of them seen once, and the ten largest clones take 37%. The sequences come from CD4+ or CD8+ T cells sorted from blood, collected in a trial of the OX40 agonist ivuxolimab. The origin of the receptors is an adult with an advanced solid tumor such as melanoma, head and neck, liver or kidney cancer. CDR3s include the opening cysteine and the closing phenylalanine or tryptophan. A D gene is named only where the DNA matches it firmly. Expanded clones are given a class, and other clones once, few, many or no size at all.

>TRBV5-4|-|-|TRBJ2-5
TGTGCCAGCAGCTTGGATTGGGGAGGGGGGGCATCCCGGGAGACCCAGTACTTC
CASSLDWGGGASRETQYF
>TRBV5-1|once|-|TRBJ2-1
TGCGCCAGCAGCTCAGAGTATACGGGGGACAATGAGCAGTTCTTC
CASSSEYTGDNEQFF
>TRBV27|-|TRBD1|TRBJ2-7
TGTGCCAGCAGCCCCGACAGGGGCGAGCAGTACTTC
CASSPDRGEQYF
>TRBV19|-|-|TRBJ2-7
TGTGCCAGTAGCATCCCGACTCTGGGCGGCTACGAGCAGTACTTC
CASSIPTLGGYEQYF
>TRBV7-6|-|TRBD2|TRBJ2-2
TGTGCCAGCGGGTCGGTAGCGGGTAACACCGGGGAGCTGTTTTTT
CASGSVAGNTGELFF
>TRBV2|once|-|TRBJ1-5
TGTGCCAGCAGTGGAGGTCAGCCCCAGCATTTT
CASSGGQPQHF
>TRBV7-6|few|TRBD1|TRBJ1-2
TGTGCCAGCAGCGTTACAGGGGTAGACTACACCTTC
CASSVTGVDYTF
>TRBV9|-|-|TRBJ1-2
TGTGCCAGCAAACCCTCTAACTATGGCTACACCTTC
CASKPSNYGYTF
>TRBV7-9|-|-|TRBJ1-1
TGTGCCAGCAGCCCCAGGTACAAAAACACTGAAGCTTTCTTT
CASSPRYKNTEAFF
>TRBV2|-|-|TRBJ1-6
TGTGCCAGCAGTGAAGACGTGACCGAAGGCGATTCACCCCTCCACTTT
CASSEDVTEGDSPLHF
>TRBV5-5|many|-|TRBJ1-5
TGTGCCAGCCGCCCGGGGGTTGGCAATCAGCCCCAGCATTTT
CASRPGVGNQPQHF
>TRBV7-7|-|-|TRBJ1-1
TGTGCCAGCAGCTCCTTACAGGGCGCGAACACTGAAGCTTTCTTT
CASSSLQGANTEAFF
>TRBV30|-|-|TRBJ1-1
TGTGCCTGGACGGTAGGGGGGAACACTGAAGCTTTCTTT
CAWTVGGNTEAFF
>TRBV7-8|-|TRBD2|TRBJ2-1
TGTGCCAGCAGCCCGACGGGAGGTAGCCCCTACAATGAGCAGTTCTTC
CASSPTGGSPYNEQFF
>TRBV19|-|-|TRBJ1-2
TGTGCCAGTAGTGCCAACAGGGCGGACGATGGCTACACCTTC
CASSANRADDGYTF
>TRBV9|-|-|TRBJ2-7
TGTGCCAGCAGCGTGGGCCTAGATTACGAGCAGTACTTC
CASSVGLDYEQYF
>TRBV6-5|once|-|TRBJ2-7
TGTGCCAGCTACTCCGGGACCACTGTCTACGAGCAGTACTTC
CASYSGTTVYEQYF
>TRBV7-8|-|TRBD1|TRBJ2-7
TGTGCCAGCAGCGACAGGGACGTCAGGTCCTACGAGCAGTACTTC
CASSDRDVRSYEQYF
>TRBV4-1|-|-|TRBJ1-5
TGCGCCAGCAGCCCAGTCTCCGGGGGCAATCAGCCCCAGCATTTT
CASSPVSGGNQPQHF
>TRBV7-9|-|-|TRBJ2-7
TGTGCCAGCAGCTCCCGGGAAACCTACGAGCAGTACTTC
CASSSRETYEQYF
>TRBV15|once|-|TRBJ1-5
TGTGCCACCAGCGGTGGACAGACCGATAGCAATCAGCCCCAGCATTTT
CATSGGQTDSNQPQHF
>TRBV2|once|TRBD1|TRBJ1-2
TGTGCCAGGGAGGGGGCCCCCCTTGGCTACACCTTC
CAREGAPLGYTF
>TRBV29-1|-|-|TRBJ2-1
TGCAGCGTTGATAGAGCCAGGGCTCCCTACAATGAGCAGTTCTTC
CSVDRARAPYNEQFF
>TRBV6-5|-|-|TRBJ1-4
TGTGCCAGCAGTGACTGGGAAACTAATGAAAAACTGTTTTTT
CASSDWETNEKLFF
>TRBV6-1|once|TRBD2|TRBJ2-7
TGTGCCAGCAGTGAAAACCTAGCGGGCTACGAGCAGTACTTC
CASSENLAGYEQYF
>TRBV25-1|-|-|TRBJ1-1
TGTGCCAGCAGTGAATGGGGGCCTGAAGCTTTCTTT
CASSEWGPEAFF
>TRBV27|once|-|TRBJ2-7
TGTGCCAGCAGTTTAAGCCAGACCGGGACCTACGAGCAGTACTTC
CASSLSQTGTYEQYF
>TRBV6-8|few|-|TRBJ1-1
TGTGCCAGCAGCCGAGACACGGAAGCTTTCTTT
CASSRDTEAFF
>TRBV4-1|-|-|TRBJ1-1
TGCGCCAGCAGCCAAGTAGGTGGGATGAACACTGAAGCTTTCTTT
CASSQVGGMNTEAFF
>TRBV13|-|-|TRBJ1-6
TGTGCCAGCACCCTAGGGAGCTCCTATAATTCACCCCTCCACTTT
CASTLGSSYNSPLHF
>TRBV6-1|once|-|TRBJ2-4
TGTGCCAGCAGTGAAGACCCAGGGTATCCAAACATTCAGTACTTC
CASSEDPGYPNIQYF
>TRBV7-6|-|TRBD1|TRBJ2-3
TGTGCCAGCAGCCCCAGGACAGGGACCATGGATACGCAGTATTTT
CASSPRTGTMDTQYF
>TRBV6-5|once|TRBD1|TRBJ2-7
TGTGCCAGCAGTTACTCTGGGACAGCTAGGTCCTACGAGCAGTACTTC
CASSYSGTARSYEQYF
>TRBV7-9|-|TRBD2|TRBJ2-1
TGTGCCAGCAGAACTAGCGAACCCCTCGACAATGAGCAGTTCTTC
CASRTSEPLDNEQFF
>TRBV4-1|once|TRBD1|TRBJ2-7
TGCGCCAGCAGCCAAGATGTACAGGGGCCCTACGAGCAGTACTTC
CASSQDVQGPYEQYF
>TRBV9|-|TRBD2|TRBJ2-1
TGTGCCAGCAGCGTAGTTAGCGGGGGGGCACGACTTGAGCAGTTCTTC
CASSVVSGGARLEQFF
>TRBV5-1|-|-|TRBJ1-2
TGCGCCAGCAGCCATTTTGAAGGGGGAAGTAGCTATGGCTACACCTTC
CASSHFEGGSSYGYTF
>TRBV6-9|-|-|TRBJ1-2
TGTGCCAGCAGTTGGGCCAGCGGCTTTGATGGCTACACCTTC
CASSWASGFDGYTF
>TRBV5-1|-|TRBD1|TRBJ1-5
TGCGCCAGCAGCTTGACAGGGGGCCAGCCCCAGCATTTT
CASSLTGGQPQHF
>TRBV7-8|-|-|TRBJ2-7
TGTGCCAGCAGCTTAGGCCCTATCGAGTCCTCCTACGAGCAGTACTTC
CASSLGPIESSYEQYF
>TRBV5-1|-|-|TRBJ1-1
TGCGCCAGCACACACTGGGGGACACACAACATGAACACTGAAGCTTTCTTT
CASTHWGTHNMNTEAFF
>TRBV19|-|-|TRBJ1-1
TGTGCCAGTAGTATCGGGGGGGGCTTAACCACTGAAGCTTTCTTT
CASSIGGGLTTEAFF
>TRBV5-1|medium-sized|-|TRBJ1-6
TGCGCCAGCAGCACCGCCGGGTTTAATTCACCCCTCCACTTT
CASSTAGFNSPLHF
>TRBV4-2|-|-|TRBJ2-2
TGTGCCAGCAGCCCCGAGGGTGGGCGAACCGGGGAGCTGTTTTTT
CASSPEGGRTGELFF
>TRBV7-6|once|TRBD2|TRBJ2-7
TGTGCCAGCAGCTTAGGAGCGGGGGGCGACTACGAGCAGTACTTC
CASSLGAGGDYEQYF